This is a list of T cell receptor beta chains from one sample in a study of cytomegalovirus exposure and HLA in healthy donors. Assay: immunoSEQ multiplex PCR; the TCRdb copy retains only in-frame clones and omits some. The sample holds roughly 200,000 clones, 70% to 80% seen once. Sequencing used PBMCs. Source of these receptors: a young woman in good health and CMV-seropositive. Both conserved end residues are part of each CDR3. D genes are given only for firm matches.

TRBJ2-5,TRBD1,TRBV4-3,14,CASSQYTGGETQYF
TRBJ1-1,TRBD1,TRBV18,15,CASSPGTGGDTEAFF
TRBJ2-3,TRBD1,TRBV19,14,CASGQGVGTDTQYF
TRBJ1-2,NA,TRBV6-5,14,CASRGGRVIDGYTF
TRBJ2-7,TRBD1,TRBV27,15,CASSSPGQGFYEQYF
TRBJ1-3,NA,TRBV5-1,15,CASSLGRATSNTIYF
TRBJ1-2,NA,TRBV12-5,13,CASGSGRDYGYTF
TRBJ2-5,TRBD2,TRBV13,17,CASSPGVVRGAQETQYF
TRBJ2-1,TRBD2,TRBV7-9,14,CASIRTSLYNEQFF
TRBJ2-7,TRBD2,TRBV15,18,CATSRGGKGLAGYHEQYF
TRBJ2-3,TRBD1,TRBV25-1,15,CASSESTGWTDTQYF
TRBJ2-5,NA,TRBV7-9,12,CASLTTGGTQYF
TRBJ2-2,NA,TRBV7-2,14,CASSFNYNTGELFF
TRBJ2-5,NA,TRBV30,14,CAWSVRGAGETQYF
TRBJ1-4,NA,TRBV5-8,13,CASSGRGHEKLFF
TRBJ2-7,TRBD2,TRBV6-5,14,CASSSLAGTSEQYF
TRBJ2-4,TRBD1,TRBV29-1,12,CSAIDRENIQYF
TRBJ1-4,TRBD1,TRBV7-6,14,CASSKGQGSEKLFF
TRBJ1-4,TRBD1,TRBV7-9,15,CASSPDREHNEKLFF
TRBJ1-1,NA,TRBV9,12,CASTSSEAEAFF
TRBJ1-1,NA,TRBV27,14,CASSLETAGTEAFF
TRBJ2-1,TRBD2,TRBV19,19,CASSIEGTSGWSSYNEQFF
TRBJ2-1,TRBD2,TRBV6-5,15,CASRDLAGGYNEQFF
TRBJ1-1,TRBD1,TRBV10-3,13,CAIRGQGSTEAFF
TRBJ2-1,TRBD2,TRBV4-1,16,CASSQVAGGPYNEQFF
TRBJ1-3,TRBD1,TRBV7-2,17,CASSLTGTGFAGNTIYF
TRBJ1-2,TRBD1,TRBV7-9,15,CASSLVAGGDYGYTF
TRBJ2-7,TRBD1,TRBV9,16,CASSVEPGQGTYEQYF
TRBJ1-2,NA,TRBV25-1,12,CASSVGSYGYTF
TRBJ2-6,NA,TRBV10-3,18,CAISVGTGSASGANVLTF
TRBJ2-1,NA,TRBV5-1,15,CASSTIRGVNNEQFF
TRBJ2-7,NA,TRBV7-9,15,CASSSTTGSSYEQYF
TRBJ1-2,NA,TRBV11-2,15,CASSLRTVRNYGYTF
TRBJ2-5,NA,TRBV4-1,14,CASSQTGVEETQYF
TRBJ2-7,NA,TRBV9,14,CASSRGDRNYEQYF
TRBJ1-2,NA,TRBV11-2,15,CASSLDGAVGYGYTF
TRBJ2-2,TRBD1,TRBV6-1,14,CASSGGQGAGELFF
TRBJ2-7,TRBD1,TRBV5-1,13,CASSQGQGDEQYF
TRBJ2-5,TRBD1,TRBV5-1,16,CASSLAKGTGGETQYF
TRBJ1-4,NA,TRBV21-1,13,CASGSGHNEKLFF
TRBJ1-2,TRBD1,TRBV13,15,CASSLVGQGVNGYTF
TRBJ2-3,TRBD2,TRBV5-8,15,CASSLGLADTDTQYF
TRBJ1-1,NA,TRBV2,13,CASSGGLNTEAFF
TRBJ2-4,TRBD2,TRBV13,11,CAMGAGGPEYF
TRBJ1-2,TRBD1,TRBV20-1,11,CSILTGPGYTF
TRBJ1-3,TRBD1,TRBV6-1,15,CAIQGQGDSGNTIYF
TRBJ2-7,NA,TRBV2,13,CASTGLTTYEQYF
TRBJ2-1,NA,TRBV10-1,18,CASSELHLREQAGHEQFF
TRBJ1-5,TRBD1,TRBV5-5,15,CASSRTRGPGQPQHF
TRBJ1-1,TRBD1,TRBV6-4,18,CASRRSGQGSFPNTEAFF
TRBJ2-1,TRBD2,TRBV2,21,CASSGESSSGRGRGTYNEQFF
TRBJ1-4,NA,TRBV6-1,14,CASRWDFQSEKLFF
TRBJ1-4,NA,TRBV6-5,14,CASGRGLANEKLFF